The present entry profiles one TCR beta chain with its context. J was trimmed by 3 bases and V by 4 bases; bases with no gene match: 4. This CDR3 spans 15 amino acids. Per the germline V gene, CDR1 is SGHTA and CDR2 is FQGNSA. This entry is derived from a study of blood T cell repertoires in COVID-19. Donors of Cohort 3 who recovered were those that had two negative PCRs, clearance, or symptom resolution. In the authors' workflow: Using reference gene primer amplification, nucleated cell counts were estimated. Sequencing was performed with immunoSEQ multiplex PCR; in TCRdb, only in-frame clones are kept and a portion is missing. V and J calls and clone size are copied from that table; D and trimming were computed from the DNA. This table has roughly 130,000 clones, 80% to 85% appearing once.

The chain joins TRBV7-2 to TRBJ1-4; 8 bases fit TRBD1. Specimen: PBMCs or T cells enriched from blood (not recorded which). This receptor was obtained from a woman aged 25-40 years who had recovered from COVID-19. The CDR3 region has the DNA TGTGCCAGCAGCTCCACAGGGGGATCTAATGAAAAACTGTTTTTT. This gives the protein CASSSTGGSNEKLFF.